This TCR beta chain was documented in a study of CD8+ T cells in alopecia areata. Study-wide background: Each of the treated patients was given oral tofacitinib, 5 to 10 mg twice daily, for moderate-to-severe alopecia areata. Study-wide results and limits: Normal skin contains resident alphabeta T cells, and these are also sequenced in scalp samples. Lesional scalp exceeded normal scalp in clonality, especially in alopecia totalis/universalis.

Details on this clone: Antigen: not known.

Isolated RNA was reverse transcribed into cDNA used as the sequencing template. The protocol was immunoSEQ multiplex PCR, while the TCRdb copy is restricted to in-frame clones and leaves out a portion. The profile shows about 180,000 clones, 65% to 75% of them singletons. This CDR3 has 13 residues. V lost 1 base and J 0 bases, leaving 7 bases between the germline ends. Germline CDR1 reads SQVTM; CDR2 reads ANQGSEA. The sequence was obtained from a human donor with alopecia areata. The chain couples TRBV29-1 to TRBJ2-7; no clear D. The input for sequencing was CD8+ T cells sorted from blood, taken at week 0. The CDR3 DNA sequence: TGCAGCGTTGAAGTGGAAGTCTCCTACGAGCAGTACTTC. Translation gives CSVEVEVSYEQYF.